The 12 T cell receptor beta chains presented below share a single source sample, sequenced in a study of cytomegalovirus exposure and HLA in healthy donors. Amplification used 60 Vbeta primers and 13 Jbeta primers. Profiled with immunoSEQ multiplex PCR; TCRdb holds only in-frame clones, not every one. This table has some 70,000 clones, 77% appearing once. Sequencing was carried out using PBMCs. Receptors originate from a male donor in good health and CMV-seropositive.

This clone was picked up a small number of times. The CDR3 coding sequence is TGTGCCAGCAGCTTAACACTAGCGGGGGGAGCAGATACGCAGTATTTT. Its translation: CASSLTLAGGADTQYF. The V call is TRBV7-2, the J call TRBJ2-3; 12 nucleotides agree with TRBD2. Trimming at V came to 2 bases and at J to 4 bases, leaving 4 bases not matched to a gene. CDR1 SGHTA and CDR2 FQGNSA come from the germline V gene. CDR3 length: 16 amino acids.

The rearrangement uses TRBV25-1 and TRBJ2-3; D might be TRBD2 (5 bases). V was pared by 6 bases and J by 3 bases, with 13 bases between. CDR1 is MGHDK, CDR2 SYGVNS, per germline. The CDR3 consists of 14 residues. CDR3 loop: CASREVVVTDTQYF. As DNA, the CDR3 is TGTGCCAGCAGGGAGGTTGTGGTGACAGATACGCAGTATTTT.

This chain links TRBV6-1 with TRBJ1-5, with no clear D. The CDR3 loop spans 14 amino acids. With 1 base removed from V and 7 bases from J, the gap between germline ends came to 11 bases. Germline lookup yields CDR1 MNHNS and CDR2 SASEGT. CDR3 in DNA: TGTGCCAGCAGTGAAGGCGGGGTACACCAGCCCCAGCATTTT. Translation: CASSEGGVHQPQHF.

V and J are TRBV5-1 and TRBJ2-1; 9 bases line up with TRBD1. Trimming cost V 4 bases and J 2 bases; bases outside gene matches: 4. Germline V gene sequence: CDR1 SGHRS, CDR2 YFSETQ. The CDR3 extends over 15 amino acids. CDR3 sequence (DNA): TGCGCCAGCAGCCCGGGACAGGGCCCCTACAATGAGCAGTTCTTC. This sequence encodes CASSPGQGPYNEQFF.

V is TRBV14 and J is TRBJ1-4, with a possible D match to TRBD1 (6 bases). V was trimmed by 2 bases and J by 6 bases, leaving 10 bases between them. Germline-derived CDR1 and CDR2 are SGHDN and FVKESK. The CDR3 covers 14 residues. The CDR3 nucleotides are TGTGCCAGCAGCCAAACAGGGTGGGATGAAAAACTGTTTTTT. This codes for CASSQTGWDEKLFF.

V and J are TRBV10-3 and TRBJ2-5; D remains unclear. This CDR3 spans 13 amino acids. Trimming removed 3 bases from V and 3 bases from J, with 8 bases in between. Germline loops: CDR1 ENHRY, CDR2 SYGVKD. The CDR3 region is CAISDWAEETQYF. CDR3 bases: TGTGCCATCAGTGATTGGGCAGAAGAGACCCAGTACTTC.

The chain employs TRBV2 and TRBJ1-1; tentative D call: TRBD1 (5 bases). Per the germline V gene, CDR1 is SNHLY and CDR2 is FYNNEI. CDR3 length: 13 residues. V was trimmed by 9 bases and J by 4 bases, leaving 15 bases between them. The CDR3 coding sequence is TGTGCCAGAGCAAGGGGAGGTGGCACTGAAGCTTTCTTT. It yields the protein CARARGGGTEAFF.

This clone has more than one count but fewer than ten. This chain's CDR3 is CASSLVASGGLYNEQFF. Here the CDR3 DNA reads TGTGCCAGCAGCTTAGTGGCTAGCGGGGGTCTGTACAATGAGCAGTTCTTC. The V and J genes are TRBV11-2 and TRBJ2-1, with 10 bases matching TRBD2. Germline assignment: CDR1 SGHAT and CDR2 FQNNGV. Unmatched junction bases numbered 7, after V lost 1 base and J lost 4 bases. The CDR3 sequence is 17 residues long.

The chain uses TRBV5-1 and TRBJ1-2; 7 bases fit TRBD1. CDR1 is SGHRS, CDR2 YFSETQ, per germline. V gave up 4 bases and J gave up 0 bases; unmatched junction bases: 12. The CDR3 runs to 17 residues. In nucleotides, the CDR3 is TGCGCCAGCAGCGGGGGACAGACAACTTTAACTAACTATGGCTACACCTTC. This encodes CASSGGQTTLTNYGYTF.

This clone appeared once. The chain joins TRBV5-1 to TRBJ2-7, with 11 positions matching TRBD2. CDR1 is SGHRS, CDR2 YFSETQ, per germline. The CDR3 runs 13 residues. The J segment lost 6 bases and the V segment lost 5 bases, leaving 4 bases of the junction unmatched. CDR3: CASRTSGVVEQYF. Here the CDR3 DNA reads TGCGCCAGCAGGACTAGCGGGGTGGTCGAGCAGTACTTC.

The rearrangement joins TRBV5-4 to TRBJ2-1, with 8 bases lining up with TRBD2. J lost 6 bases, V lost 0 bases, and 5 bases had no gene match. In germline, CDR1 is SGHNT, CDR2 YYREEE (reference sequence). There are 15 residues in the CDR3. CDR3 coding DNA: TGTGCCAGCAGCTTGGCCGGGCTAGCGGGCAATGAGCAGTTCTTC. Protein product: CASSLAGLAGNEQFF.

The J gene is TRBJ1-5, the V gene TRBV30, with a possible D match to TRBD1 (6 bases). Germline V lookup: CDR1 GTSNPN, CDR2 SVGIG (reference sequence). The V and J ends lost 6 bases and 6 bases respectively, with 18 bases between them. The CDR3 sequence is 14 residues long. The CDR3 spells CACNPGGAGQPQHF. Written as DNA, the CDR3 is TGTGCCTGCAACCCTGGGGGGGCAGGTCAGCCCCAGCATTTT.